The clone carrying this T cell receptor (beta chain) was observed at least ten times. The antigen is not known. Trimming pared 5 bases from V and 4 bases from J, leaving 14 bases between. The CDR3 spans 14 residues. Germline CDR1 is SGHVS and CDR2 is FNYEAQ. Memory CD4+ T cells were sorted as CD4+CD45RO+CD25- cells. After constant-region reverse-primer amplification, full-length variable regions underwent semi-nested PCR with Nested Universal Primer A. TCRdb reanalysed the 5' RACE reads using MiXCR and keeps one entry per CDR3 protein. Seen here are 25,000 to 35,000 distinct CDR3 sequences, approximately 25% observed once, and the top ten hold more than 3.5%. Notes on the study in general: The TCR gene usage of tumor memory CD4+ T cells clustered together with blood and lymph node memory CD4+ cells and with lymph node naive CD4+ cells. Tumor Tregs overlapped most with tumor, then blood, naive CD4+ cells.

The TCR originated in a female donor with breast cancer. The rearrangement uses TRBV7-6 and TRBJ1-1; D gene unclear. The source material was memory CD4+ T cells sorted from blood. Subset given: memory CD4+ T cells, CD4+CD45RO+CD25-. CDR3 protein: CASSSSGELTEAFF. The DNA of the CDR3 is TGTGCCAGCAGCAGCTCCGGGGAGCTCACTGAAGCTTTCTTT.